This passage covers 5 T cell receptor beta chains from one sample sequenced in a study of blood T cell repertoires in COVID-19. TCRdb keeps only in-frame clones here, not all; method: immunoSEQ multiplex PCR. Altogether some 460,000 clones are present, around 89% being singletons, with the ten largest covering about 4.3%. Specimen: peripheral blood. These receptors all come from a young woman with acute or convalescent COVID-19.

In its sample, this clone was seen once. The V and J genes are TRBV28 and TRBJ1-5; D might be TRBD1 (5 bases). This CDR3 has 14 amino acids. The germline gives CDR1 MDHEN, CDR2 SYDVKM. Trimming cost V 5 bases and J 9 bases, with 17 bases left between them. CDR3 in DNA: TGTGCCAGCAGTCCCACCCCACCGGGACTGCCCCAGCATTTT. Its protein is CASSPTPPGLPQHF. Full variable domain (rest looked up from reference TRBV28 and TRBJ1-5): DVKVTQSSRYLVKRTGEKVFLECVQDMDHENMFWYRQDPGLGLRLIYFSYDVKMKEKGDIPEGYSVSREKKERFSLILESASTNQTSMYLCASSPTPPGLPQHFGDGTRLSIL.

This chain links TRBV28 with TRBJ2-7; TRBD1 agrees at 7 bases. The CDR3 runs 13 residues. The V and J ends lost 6 bases and 3 bases, in that order; junction bases with no gene match: 5. Germline CDR1 MDHEN, CDR2 SYDVKM. CDR3 DNA: TGTGCCAGCAGCCCCGGGACAGTCTACGAGCAGTACTTC. It specifies CASSPGTVYEQYF.

The J gene is TRBJ2-1, the V gene TRBV5-6, with a weak D call TRBD1 (6 bases). CDR3 length equals 17 residues. The germline V and J ends were trimmed by 0 bases and 5 bases, with 18 bases remaining between them. Germline CDR1 and CDR2: SGHDT and YYEEEE. DNA for the CDR3: TGTGCCAGCAGCTTGGTGGGGGCTGGGACACGGGACAATGAGCAGTTCTTC. It specifies CASSLVGAGTRDNEQFF. The entire variable domain, with the rest obtained from reference TRBV5-6 and TRBJ2-1, is as follows: DAGVTQSPTHLIKTRGQQVTLRCSPKSGHDTVSWYQQALGQGPQFIFQYYEEEERQRGNFPDRFSGHQFPNYSSELNVNALLLGDSALYLCASSLVGAGTRDNEQFFGPGTRLTVL.

The chain carries TRBV29-1 and TRBJ2-3; 8 positions agree with TRBD2. J was trimmed by 5 bases and V by 7 bases; bases with no gene match: 5. The CDR3 totals 12 residues. The V gene's germline CDR1 is SQVTM and CDR2 ANQGSEA. CDR3 DNA: TGCAGCGAGCGACGGGGGGGAGATACGCAGTATTTT. Translation: CSERRGGDTQYF.

The chain recombines TRBV10-3 with TRBJ1-3; 10 positions agree with TRBD1. The CDR3 consists of 18 residues. Trimming took 11 bases from V and 2 from J; bases not matched to a gene: 18. CDR1 and CDR2 (germline): ENHRY, SYGVKD. The CDR3 sequence: CASSARDRGRTTGNTIYF. In DNA, the CDR3 is TGTGCCTCCTCGGCCCGGGACAGGGGTCGAACTACTGGAAACACCATATATTTT.